A single sample gave rise to the 10 T cell receptor beta chains below, sequenced in a study of T-cell memory formation after mild COVID-19. Using its own MiXCR run on the 5' RACE reads, TCRdb lists one record per CDR3 protein. In the table there are fewer than 650,000 distinct CDR3 sequences, less than 25% of which are singletons. Sequencing input: PBMCs or a T cell subset sorted from them (not recorded which). These receptor sequences come from an adult woman who had mild COVID-19 (a few samples of this study predate the infection). Cell type and time point are not known.

This clonotype turned up a few times. This rearrangement joins TRBV7-6 to TRBJ2-7, with D possibly TRBD2 on 7 matching bases. CDR1 is SGHVS and CDR2 is FNYEAQ in the germline V gene. V lost 2 bases and J 2 bases, leaving 13 bases between the germline ends. This CDR3 contains 15 residues. This CDR3 reads CASSLMAGATYEQYF. CDR3 DNA: TGTGCCAGCAGCTTAATGGCGGGGGCGACCTACGAGCAGTACTTC.

This clonotype came up a few times. V usage is TRBV28 and J usage is TRBJ2-4; D unresolved. V lost 6 bases and J lost 0, with 12 bases in between. Germline V gene lookup returns CDR1 MDHEN and CDR2 SYDVKM. The CDR3 has 15 residues. CDR3 sequence: CASSLPGLAKNIQYF. In DNA, the CDR3 is TGTGCCAGCAGCCTGCCAGGATTAGCCAAAAACATTCAGTACTTC. The full variable domain, its missing parts supplied by reference TRBV28 and TRBJ2-4, is DVKVTQSSRYLVKRTGEKVFLECVQDMDHENMFWYRQDPGLGLRLIYFSYDVKMKEKGDIPEGYSVSREKKERFSLILESASTNQTSMYLCASSLPGLAKNIQYFGAGTRLSVL.

This clonotype was detected a few times. This chain connects TRBV29-1 to TRBJ2-3; D is undetermined. Trimming cost V 2 bases and J 4 bases, with 7 bases left between them. The CDR3 consists of 12 residues. In germline, CDR1 is SQVTM, CDR2 ANQGSEA. The CDR3 region has the DNA TGCAGCGTTGAACTTGGGCCAGATACGCAGTATTTT. This translates into CSVELGPDTQYF.

This clonotype was recorded a few times. The rearrangement links TRBV24-1 to TRBJ1-5; the D gene is possibly TRBD1 (5 bases). This CDR3 comprises 13 residues. The germline CDR1 and CDR2 sequences are KGHDR and SFDVKD. Trimming took off 5 bases at V and 8 bases at J, with 12 bases between the two ends. The CDR3, as DNA: TGTGCCACCAGTGGCAATCGAGGGGAGCCCCAGCATTTT. Its protein is CATSGNRGEPQHF.

This clonotype occurred a few times. V and J are TRBV29-1 and TRBJ1-2; 8 bases are shared with TRBD1. CDR1 and CDR2 (germline): SQVTM, ANQGSEA. The CDR3 runs to 13 residues. The J segment lost 8 bases and the V segment lost 7 bases, leaving 12 bases of the junction unmatched. Here the CDR3 reads CSAMDRAEHGYTF. The CDR3 nucleotides are TGCAGCGCCATGGACAGGGCTGAACACGGCTACACCTTC.

The chain combines TRBV5-6 with TRBJ2-1; no clear D. The CDR3 extends over 15 amino acids. The V gene's germline CDR1 is SGHDT and CDR2 YYEEEE. V was cut by 0 bases and J by 4 bases, with 11 bases left in between. CDR3 DNA sequence: TGTGCCAGCAGCTTGGTCCCTGCGGAATACAATGAGCAGTTCTTC. Its protein is CASSLVPAEYNEQFF.

For the CDR3, the DNA is TGTGCCAGTAAGGGGGTAGTGTCCTACAATGAGCAGTTCTTC. Its translation: CASKGVVSYNEQFF. The chain links TRBV19 to TRBJ2-1; a possible D gene is TRBD1 (6 bases). CDR1 and CDR2 (germline): LNHDA, SQIVND (reference sequence). With 7 bases removed from V and 1 base from J, the gap between germline ends came to 11 bases. There are 14 residues in the CDR3.

The V and J genes are TRBV2 and TRBJ2-3; unclear D gene. Trimming stripped 5 bases from V and 6 bases from J, with 12 bases between. This CDR3 is built from 13 residues. Germline CDR1 SNHLY, CDR2 FYNNEI. CDR3 in DNA: TGTGCCAGCAGTTATATAGTTAGCGATACGCAGTATTTT. It codes for CASSYIVSDTQYF.

This clonotype was seen only a few times. The chain carries TRBV5-5 and TRBJ1-3; D gene ambiguous. The CDR3 covers 13 residues. Germline assignment: CDR1 SGHKS and CDR2 YYEKEE (reference sequence). Trimming removed 4 bases at V and 16 bases at J, with 21 bases between. CDR3 protein: CASSPGSALPGYF. In DNA form, the CDR3 reads TGTGCCAGCAGCCCCGGGTCTGCTCTCCCGGGCTATTTT.

V is TRBV3-1 and J is TRBJ1-5, with D tentatively TRBD1 (6 bases). Per germline, CDR1 LGHDT and CDR2 YNNKEL (reference sequence). Trimming cost V 3 bases and J 3 bases, with 9 bases left between them. CDR3 length: 14 amino acids. The CDR3 here is CASSHQGHNQPQHF. In DNA, the CDR3 is TGTGCCAGCAGCCACCAGGGACACAATCAGCCCCAGCATTTT.